This TCR beta chain originates from a study of cytotoxic CD8 clonotypes in ibrutinib-treated CLL. A few counts support this clone. The CDR3 has 14 residues. Germline loops: CDR1 SGHDT, CDR2 YYEEEE. Trimming removed 1 base from V and 1 base from J, with 5 bases in between. Profiled with immunoSEQ multiplex PCR; TCRdb holds only in-frame clones, not every one. The data show approximately 320,000 clones, roughly 67% seen once. The source material was PBMCs, sampled after 36 months of ibrutinib treatment. This receptor was taken from a human donor with chronic lymphocytic leukemia. V is TRBV5-6 and J is TRBJ2-2; D is ambiguous. In DNA, the CDR3 is TGTGCCAGCAGCTTGATTAGGAACACCGGGGAGCTGTTTTTT. Residues: CASSLIRNTGELFF.